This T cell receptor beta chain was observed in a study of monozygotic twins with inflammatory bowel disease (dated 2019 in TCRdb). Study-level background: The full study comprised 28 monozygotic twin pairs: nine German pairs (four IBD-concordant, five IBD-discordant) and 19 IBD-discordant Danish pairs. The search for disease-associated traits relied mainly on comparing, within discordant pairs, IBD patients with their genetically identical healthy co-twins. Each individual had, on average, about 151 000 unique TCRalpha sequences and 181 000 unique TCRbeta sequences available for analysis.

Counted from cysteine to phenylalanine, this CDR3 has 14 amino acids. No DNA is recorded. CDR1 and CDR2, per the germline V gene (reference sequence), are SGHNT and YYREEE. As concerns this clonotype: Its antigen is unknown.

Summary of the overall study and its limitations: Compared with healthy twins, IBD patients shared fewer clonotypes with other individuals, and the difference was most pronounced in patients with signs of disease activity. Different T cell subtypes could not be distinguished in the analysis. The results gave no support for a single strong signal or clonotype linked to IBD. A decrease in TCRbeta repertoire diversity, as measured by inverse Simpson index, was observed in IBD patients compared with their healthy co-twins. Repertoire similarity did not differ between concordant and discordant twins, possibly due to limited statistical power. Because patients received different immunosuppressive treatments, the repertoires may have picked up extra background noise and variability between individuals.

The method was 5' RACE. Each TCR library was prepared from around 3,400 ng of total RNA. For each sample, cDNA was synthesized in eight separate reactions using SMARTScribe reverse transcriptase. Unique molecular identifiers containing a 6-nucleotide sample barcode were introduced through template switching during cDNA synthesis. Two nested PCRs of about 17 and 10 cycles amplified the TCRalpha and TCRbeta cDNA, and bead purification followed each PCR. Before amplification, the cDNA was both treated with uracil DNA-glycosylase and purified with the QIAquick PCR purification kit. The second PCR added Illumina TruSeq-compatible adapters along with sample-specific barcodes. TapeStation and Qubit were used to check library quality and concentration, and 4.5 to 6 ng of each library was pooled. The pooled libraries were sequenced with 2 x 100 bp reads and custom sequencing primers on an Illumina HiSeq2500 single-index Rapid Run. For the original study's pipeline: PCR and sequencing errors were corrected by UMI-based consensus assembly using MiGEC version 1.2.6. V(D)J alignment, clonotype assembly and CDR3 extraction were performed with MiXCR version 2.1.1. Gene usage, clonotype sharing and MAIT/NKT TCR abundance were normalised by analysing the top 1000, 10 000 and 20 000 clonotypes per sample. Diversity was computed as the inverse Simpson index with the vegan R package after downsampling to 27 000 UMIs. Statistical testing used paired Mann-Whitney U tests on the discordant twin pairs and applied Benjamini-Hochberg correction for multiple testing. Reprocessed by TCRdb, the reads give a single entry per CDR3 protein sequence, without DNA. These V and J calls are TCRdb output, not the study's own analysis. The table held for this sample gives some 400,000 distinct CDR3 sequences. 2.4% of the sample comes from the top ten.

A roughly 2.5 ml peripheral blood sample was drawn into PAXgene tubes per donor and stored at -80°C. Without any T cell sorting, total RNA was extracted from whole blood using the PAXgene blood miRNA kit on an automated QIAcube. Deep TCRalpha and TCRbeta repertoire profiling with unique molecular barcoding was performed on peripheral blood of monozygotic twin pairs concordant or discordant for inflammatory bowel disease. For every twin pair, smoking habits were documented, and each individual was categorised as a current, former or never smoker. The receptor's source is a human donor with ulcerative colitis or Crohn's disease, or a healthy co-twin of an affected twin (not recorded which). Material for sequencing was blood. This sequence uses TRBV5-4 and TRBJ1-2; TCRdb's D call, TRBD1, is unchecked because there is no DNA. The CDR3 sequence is CASRIPSRGDGYTF. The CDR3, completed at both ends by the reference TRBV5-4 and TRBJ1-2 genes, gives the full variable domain ETGVTQSPTHLIKTRGQQVTLRCSSQSGHNTVSWYQQALGQGPQFIFQYYREEENGRGNFPPRFSGLQFPNYSSELNVNALELDDSALYLCASRIPSRGDGYTFGSGTRLTVV.